This TCR beta chain was sequenced for a study of spatial heterogeneity in lung cancer. For the study at large: The library had UMIs, and each TCR and UMI pair averaged more than ten raw reads.

Individual TCR cDNA molecules each bore their own unique molecular identifier. A single record per CDR3 protein comes from TCRdb applying MiXCR to the 5' RACE reads. This sample yields some 11,000 distinct CDR3 sequences, of which about 6.2% are seen a single time; approximately 10% belongs to the top ten. Time point reported: sample taken at primary tumor resection. The authors sequenced whole RNA from tumor, nontumor lung or frozen PBMC without sorting. The donors, roughly 70 patients with untreated early-stage non-small cell lung cancer, provided the samples. To note about this clonotype: The library was built for alpha chains, so this beta chain is an off-target read and its size means little.

V lost 3 bases, J lost 2 bases, and 11 bases lay in between. The CDR3 is made up of 15 amino acids. Germline CDR1 is SGHAT and CDR2 is FQNNGV. The sequence derives from a male donor with early-stage non-small cell lung cancer. The sample was normal lung tissue next to the tumor, taken at surgery. The chain combines TRBV11-2 with TRBJ2-1, with D hard to call. The CDR3 sequence: CASSFFEGPYNEQFF. The CDR3 nucleotides are TGTGCCAGCAGCTTTTTTGAAGGGCCCTACAATGAGCAGTTCTTC.